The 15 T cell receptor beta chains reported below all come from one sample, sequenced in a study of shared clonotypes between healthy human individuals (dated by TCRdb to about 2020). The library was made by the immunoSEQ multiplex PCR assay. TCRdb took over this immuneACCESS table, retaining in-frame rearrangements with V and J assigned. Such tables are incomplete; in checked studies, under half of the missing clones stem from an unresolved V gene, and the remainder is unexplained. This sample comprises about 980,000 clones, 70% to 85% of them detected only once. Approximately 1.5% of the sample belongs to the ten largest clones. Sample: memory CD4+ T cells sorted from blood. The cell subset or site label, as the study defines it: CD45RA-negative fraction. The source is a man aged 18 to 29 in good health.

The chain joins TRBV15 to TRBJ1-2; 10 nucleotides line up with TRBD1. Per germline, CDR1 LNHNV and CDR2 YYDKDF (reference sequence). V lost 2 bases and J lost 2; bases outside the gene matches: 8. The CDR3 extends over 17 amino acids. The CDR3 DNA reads TGTGCCACCAGCAGACTCGGTGGGACAGGGGTCAACTATGGCTACACCTTC. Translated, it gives CATSRLGGTGVNYGYTF.

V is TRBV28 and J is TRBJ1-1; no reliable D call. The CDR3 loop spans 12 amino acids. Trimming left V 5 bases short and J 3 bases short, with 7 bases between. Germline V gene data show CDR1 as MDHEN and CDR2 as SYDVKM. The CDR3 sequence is CASSTGHTEAFF. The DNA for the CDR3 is TGTGCCAGCAGTACCGGTCACACTGAAGCTTTCTTT.

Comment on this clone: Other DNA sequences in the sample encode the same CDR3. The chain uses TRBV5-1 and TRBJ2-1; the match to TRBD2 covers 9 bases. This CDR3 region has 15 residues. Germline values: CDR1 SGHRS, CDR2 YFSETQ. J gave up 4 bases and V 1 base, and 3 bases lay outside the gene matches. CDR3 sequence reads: CASSLLAGEYNEQFF. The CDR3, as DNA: TGCGCCAGCAGCTTGTTAGCGGGAGAGTACAATGAGCAGTTCTTC.

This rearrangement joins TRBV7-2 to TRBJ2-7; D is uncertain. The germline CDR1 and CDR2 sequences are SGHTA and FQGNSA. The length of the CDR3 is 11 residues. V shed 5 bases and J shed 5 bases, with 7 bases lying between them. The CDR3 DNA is TGTGCCAGCAGCCCTAGGGACGAGCAGTACTTC. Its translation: CASSPRDEQYF.

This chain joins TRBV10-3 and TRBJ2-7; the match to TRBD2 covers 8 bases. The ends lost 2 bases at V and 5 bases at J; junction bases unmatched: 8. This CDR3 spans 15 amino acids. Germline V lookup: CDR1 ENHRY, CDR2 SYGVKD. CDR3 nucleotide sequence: TGTGCCATCAGTGAGACCCAGCGGGAGAGGGACGAGCAGTACTTC. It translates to CAISETQRERDEQYF.

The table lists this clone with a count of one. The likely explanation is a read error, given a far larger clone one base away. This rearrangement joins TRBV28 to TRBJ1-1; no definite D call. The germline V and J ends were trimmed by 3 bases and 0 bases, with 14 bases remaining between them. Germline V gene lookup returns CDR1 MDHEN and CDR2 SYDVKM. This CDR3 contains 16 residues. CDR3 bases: TGTGCCAGCAGTTTTCCGGCAGACGCATTGAACACTGAAGCTTTCTTT. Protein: CASSFPADALNTEAFF.

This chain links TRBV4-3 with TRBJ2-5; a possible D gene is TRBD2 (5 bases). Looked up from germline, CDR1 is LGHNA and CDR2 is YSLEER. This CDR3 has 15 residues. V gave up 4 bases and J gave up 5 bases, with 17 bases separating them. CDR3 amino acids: CASSPFLEGAETQYF. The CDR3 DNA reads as TGCGCCAGCAGCCCCTTCCTCGAGGGAGCGGAGACCCAGTACTTC.

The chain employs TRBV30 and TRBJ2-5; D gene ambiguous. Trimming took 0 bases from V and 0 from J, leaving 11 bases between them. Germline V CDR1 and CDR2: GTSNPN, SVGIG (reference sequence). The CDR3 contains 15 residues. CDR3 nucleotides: TGTGCCTGGAGTGTAGTTAGTGGGTACCAAGAGACCCAGTACTTC. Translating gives CAWSVVSGYQETQYF. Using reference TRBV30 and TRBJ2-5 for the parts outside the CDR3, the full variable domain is SQTIHQWPATLVQPVGSPLSLECTVEGTSNPNLYWYRQAAGRGLQLLFYSVGIGQISSEVPQNLSASRPQDRQFILSSKKLLLSDSGFYLCAWSVVSGYQETQYFGPGTRLLVL.

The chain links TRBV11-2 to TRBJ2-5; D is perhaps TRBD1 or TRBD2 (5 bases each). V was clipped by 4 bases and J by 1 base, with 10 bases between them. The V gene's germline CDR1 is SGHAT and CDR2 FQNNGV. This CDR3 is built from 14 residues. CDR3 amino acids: CASSYRDPQETQYF. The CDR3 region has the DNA TGTGCCAGCAGCTATCGGGACCCCCAAGAGACCCAGTACTTC. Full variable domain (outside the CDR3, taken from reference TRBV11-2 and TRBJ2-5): EAGVAQSPRYKIIEKRQSVAFWCNPISGHATLYWYQQILGQGPKLLIQFQNNGVVDDSQLPKDRFSAERLKGVDSTLKIQPAKLEDSAVYLCASSYRDPQETQYFGPGTRLLVL.

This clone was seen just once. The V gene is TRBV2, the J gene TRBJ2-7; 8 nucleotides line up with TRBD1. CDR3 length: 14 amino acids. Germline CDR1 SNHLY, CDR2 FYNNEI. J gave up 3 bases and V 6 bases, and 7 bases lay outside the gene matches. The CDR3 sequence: CASRPDRALYEQYF. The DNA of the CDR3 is TGTGCCAGCAGGCCGGACAGGGCCCTCTACGAGCAGTACTTC.

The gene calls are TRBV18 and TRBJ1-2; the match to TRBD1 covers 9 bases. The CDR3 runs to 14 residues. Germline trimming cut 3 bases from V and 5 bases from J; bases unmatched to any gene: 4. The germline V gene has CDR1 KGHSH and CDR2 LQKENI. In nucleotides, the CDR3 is TGTGCCAGCTCACCTGCCGGGACAGGGTATGGCTACACCTTC. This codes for CASSPAGTGYGYTF.

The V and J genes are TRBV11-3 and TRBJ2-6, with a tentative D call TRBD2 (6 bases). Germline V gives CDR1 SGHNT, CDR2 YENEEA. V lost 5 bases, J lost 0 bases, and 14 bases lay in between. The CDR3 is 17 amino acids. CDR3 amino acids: CASSPAGLSSGANVLTF. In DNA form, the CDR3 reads TGTGCCAGCAGCCCAGCGGGCCTTAGCTCTGGGGCCAACGTCCTGACTTTC.

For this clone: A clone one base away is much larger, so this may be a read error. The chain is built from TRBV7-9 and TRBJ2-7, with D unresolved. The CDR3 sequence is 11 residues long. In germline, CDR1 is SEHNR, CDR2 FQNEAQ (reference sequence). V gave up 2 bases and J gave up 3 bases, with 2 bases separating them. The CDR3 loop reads CASSLYYEQYF. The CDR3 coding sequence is TGTGCCAGCAGCTTATACTACGAGCAGTACTTC.

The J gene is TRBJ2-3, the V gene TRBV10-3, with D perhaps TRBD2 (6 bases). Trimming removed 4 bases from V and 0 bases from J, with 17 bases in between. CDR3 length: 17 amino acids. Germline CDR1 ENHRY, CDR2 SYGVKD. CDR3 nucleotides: TGTGCCATCAGTGGTGATCCGGGGACTCCTAGCACAGATACGCAGTATTTT. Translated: CAISGDPGTPSTDTQYF.

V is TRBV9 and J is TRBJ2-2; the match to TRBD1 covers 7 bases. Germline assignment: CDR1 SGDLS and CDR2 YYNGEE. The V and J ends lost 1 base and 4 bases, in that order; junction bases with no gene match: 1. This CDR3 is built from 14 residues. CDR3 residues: CASSVRTGTGELFF. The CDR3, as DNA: TGTGCCAGCAGCGTACGGACAGGCACCGGGGAGCTGTTTTTT.